The 9 T cell receptor beta chains listed next were all sequenced from one sample in a study of shared clonotypes between healthy human individuals. Assay used: immunoSEQ multiplex PCR; TCRdb lists only in-frame clones, some missing. The sample carries more than 2 million clones, about 94% recorded once. What was sequenced was naive CD4+ T cells sorted from blood. Subset reported: CD45RA+ positively selected. These receptors all come from a man between 18 and 29 years old in good health.

The chain couples TRBV5-1 to TRBJ1-6; 8 bases fit TRBD1. V was pared by 0 bases and J by 9 bases, with 11 bases of the junction left unmatched. Germline values: CDR1 SGHRS, CDR2 YFSETQ. The CDR3 spans 17 residues. CDR3 nucleotides: TGCGCCAGCAGCTTGGCTGCCGGGACAGGCTTATTTTCACCCCTCCACTTT. Amino acid sequence: CASSLAAGTGLFSPLHF. The full variable domain, its missing parts supplied by reference TRBV5-1 and TRBJ1-6, is KAGVTQTPRYLIKTRGQQVTLSCSPISGHRSVSWYQQTPGQGLQFLFEYFSETQRNKGNFPGRFSGRQFSNSRSEMNVSTLELGDSALYLCASSLAAGTGLFSPLHFGNGTRLTVT.

V gene TRBV5-1 combines with J gene TRBJ1-1, with D tentatively TRBD1 (5 bases). This CDR3 region has 14 residues. Trimming left V 0 bases short and J 6 bases short, with 12 bases between. Germline V gene data show CDR1 as SGHRS and CDR2 as YFSETQ. The CDR3 loop is CASSLGDLGAEAFF. As DNA, the CDR3 is TGCGCCAGCAGCTTGGGGGACTTAGGGGCTGAAGCTTTCTTT.

CDR3 in amino acids: CASTGGQEQYF. CDR3 nucleotide sequence: TGTGCCAGTACGGGGGGCCAGGAGCAGTACTTC. The rearrangement links TRBV19 to TRBJ2-7, with D possibly being TRBD2 (7 bases). V was clipped by 7 bases and J by 7 bases, with 11 bases between them. This CDR3 spans 11 amino acids. Germline assignment: CDR1 LNHDA and CDR2 SQIVND (reference sequence).

The chain has TRBV7-2 and TRBJ2-7, with D unclear. This CDR3 spans 13 amino acids. Trimming took off 1 base at V and 6 bases at J, with 10 bases between the two ends. CDR1 and CDR2 (germline): SGHTA, FQGNSA. CDR3: CASSLVSPSEQYF. The DNA of the CDR3 is TGTGCCAGCAGCTTAGTAAGCCCAAGCGAGCAGTACTTC.

A word on this clone: The same CDR3 is also encoded by other DNA sequences in this sample. The chain links TRBV19 to TRBJ2-3; D gene ambiguous. This CDR3 contains 12 residues. Germline values: CDR1 LNHDA, CDR2 SQIVND (reference sequence). Trimming stripped 5 bases from V and 1 base from J, with 4 bases between. CDR3 sequence reads: CASSRGTDTQYF. CDR3 coding DNA: TGTGCCAGTAGTCGAGGCACAGATACGCAGTATTTT.

With regard to this clone: Within the sample, other DNA sequences also encode this same CDR3. The gene calls are TRBV7-3 and TRBJ2-7; 7 bases line up with TRBD2. The CDR3 contains 13 residues. Germline CDR1 SGHTA, CDR2 FQGTGA. J was trimmed by 4 bases and V by 5 bases; bases with no gene match: 5. CDR3 coding DNA: TGTGCCAGCAGCCCCTCGGGGGGATACGAGCAGTACTTC. This encodes CASSPSGGYEQYF.

V gene TRBV5-6 combines with J gene TRBJ2-7, with unresolved D. The end of the DNA fits TRBJ2-1 better, so the J call may be wrong. This CDR3 is built from 13 residues. Germline V gene data show CDR1 as SGHDT and CDR2 as YYEEEE. CDR3 protein: CASRGFSYNEQFF. The CDR3 nucleotides read TGTGCCAGCAGGGGGTTCTCCTACAATGAGCAGTTCTTC.

This clone appeared once. V is TRBV10-3 and J is TRBJ2-3; the D gene is possibly TRBD1 (5 bases). The V end lost 3 bases, the J end lost 4 bases, and 11 bases lay between the germline ends. CDR1 ENHRY and CDR2 SYGVKD come from the germline V gene. The CDR3 is 14 residues long. The CDR3: CAISDGSGSDTQYF. The CDR3 DNA sequence: TGTGCCATCAGTGACGGGTCAGGGTCAGATACGCAGTATTTT.

J is TRBJ2-2 and V is TRBV6-5; D ambiguous. The germline gives CDR1 MNHEY, CDR2 SVGAGI. Trimming took 4 bases from V and 0 from J, leaving 9 bases between them. This CDR3 is built from 15 residues. The CDR3 loop is CASSSRFANTGELFF. The CDR3 DNA reads TGTGCCAGCAGTTCAAGATTCGCGAACACCGGGGAGCTGTTTTTT.